Each of the 21 T cell receptor beta chains below was sequenced from the same sample in a study of Ad26.COV2.S vaccination and SARS-CoV-2 variants. Here immunoSEQ multiplex PCR was the method, and the copy in TCRdb shows in-frame clones only, minus some. The data show 350,000 to 500,000 clones, more than 75% seen once. The treatment here: around 19 received Ad26.COV2.S at low or high dose, single or two shots; about 5 received placebo; per-sample allocation not given. The samples date from day 63 after the first vaccine or placebo injection. The source was peripheral blood, collected in a trial of Ad26.COV2.S vaccine versus placebo. The receptor set was obtained from a person aged 18-65 years who received the Ad26.COV2.S COVID-19 vaccine or a placebo.

The chain links TRBV5-1 to TRBJ2-7, with unresolved D. CDR3 length: 14 amino acids. Trimming took 0 bases from V and 6 from J, leaving 13 bases between them. The germline CDR1 and CDR2 sequences are SGHRS and YFSETQ. The DNA for the CDR3 is TGCGCCAGCAGCTTGGATTACGCAGCTTCCGAGCAGTACTTC. This translates into CASSLDYAASEQYF. Looking up the rest from reference TRBV5-1 and TRBJ2-7 gives the full variable domain: KAGVTQTPRYLIKTRGQQVTLSCSPISGHRSVSWYQQTPGQGLQFLFEYFSETQRNKGNFPGRFSGRQFSNSRSEMNVSTLELGDSALYLCASSLDYAASEQYFGPGTRLTVT.

V and J are TRBV5-5 and TRBJ2-7, with 11 bases identical to TRBD2. J was trimmed by 9 bases and V by 4 bases; bases with no gene match: 9. The CDR3 covers 14 residues. Germline V gene sequence: CDR1 SGHKS, CDR2 YYEKEE (reference sequence). CDR3 protein: CASSPGPGLAGQYF. The CDR3 DNA is TGTGCCAGCAGCCCCGGCCCCGGACTAGCGGGGCAGTACTTC.

V and J are TRBV27 and TRBJ1-2; the match to TRBD1 covers 12 bases. The length of the CDR3 is 17 residues. Germline-derived CDR1 and CDR2 are MNHEY and SMNVEV (reference sequence). After removal of 0 bases from V and 7 bases from J, the junction contained 9 bases not matched to a gene. Here the CDR3 DNA reads TGTGCCAGCAGTTTATCAGGGACAGGGGGCGTAGTGAGTGGCTACACCTTC. It yields the protein CASSLSGTGGVVSGYTF.

The chain links TRBV7-2 to TRBJ2-7; D possibly corresponds to TRBD2 (5 bases). This CDR3 has 16 amino acids. Trimming pared 1 base from V and 3 bases from J, leaving 16 bases between. From germline, CDR1 is SGHTA and CDR2 FQGNSA. The CDR3 loop reads CASSLVGQVAGYEQYF. CDR3 nucleotides: TGTGCCAGCAGCTTAGTTGGGCAGGTGGCGGGCTACGAGCAGTACTTC.

CDR3 coding DNA: TGTGCCAGCAAGCAGGGGGCCACAGATACGCAGTATTTT. This translates into CASKQGATDTQYF. This sequence joins TRBV28 and TRBJ2-3; 8 bases are shared with TRBD1. Per germline, CDR1 MDHEN and CDR2 SYDVKM. The CDR3 contains 13 residues. J lost 2 bases, V lost 7 bases, and 2 bases had no gene match.

The V gene is TRBV6-5, the J gene TRBJ2-2, with 9 bases matching TRBD1. The trim removed 0 bases at V and 3 bases at J, leaving 2 bases unmatched. CDR3 length equals 16 residues. Germline CDR1 and CDR2: MNHEY and SVGAGI. The CDR3 DNA is TGTGCCAGCAGTTACTCTGGACAGGGGTACACCGGGGAGCTGTTTTTT. Translation gives CASSYSGQGYTGELFF.

This rearrangement joins TRBV4-2 to TRBJ2-3; D might be TRBD2 (7 bases). Between the trimmed V and J ends, which lost 0 bases and 0 bases, there was a span of 16 bases. The CDR3 contains 18 residues. Germline-derived CDR1 and CDR2 are LGHNA and YNFKEQ. This CDR3 reads CASSQEGGPGGSTDTQYF. CDR3 bases: TGTGCCAGCAGCCAAGAGGGGGGGCCTGGTGGGAGCACAGATACGCAGTATTTT.

The chain combines TRBV27 with TRBJ1-6; 7 bases fit TRBD1. The CDR3 consists of 15 residues. J gave up 4 bases and V 5 bases, and 5 bases lay outside the gene matches. Per germline, CDR1 MNHEY and CDR2 SMNVEV (reference sequence). The CDR3 DNA sequence: TGTGCCAGCAGTCTGCTGGGACAGTATAATTCACCCCTCCACTTT. It specifies CASSLLGQYNSPLHF.

The chain is built from TRBV7-2 and TRBJ1-4, with D possibly matching TRBD1 (5 bases). Germline V gene data show CDR1 as SGHTA and CDR2 as FQGNSA. V lost 2 bases to trimming and J lost 4 bases, with 8 bases between them. The CDR3 length is 14 residues. CDR3 DNA sequence: TGTGCCAGCAGCTTACTCGGACATAATGAAAAACTGTTTTTT. This gives the protein CASSLLGHNEKLFF.

The V gene is TRBV6-5, the J gene TRBJ2-1, with a possible D match to TRBD1 (5 bases). Germline loops: CDR1 MNHEY, CDR2 SVGAGI. V lost 7 bases, J lost 8 bases, and 12 bases lay in between. The CDR3 extends over 12 amino acids. The CDR3 coding sequence is TGTGCCAGCAAAACAGGTCTCCATGAGCAGTTCTTC. It yields the protein CASKTGLHEQFF.

This clone came up once. CDR3 sequence: CSVEDSPGVNEQFF. For the CDR3, the DNA is TGCAGCGTTGAAGACTCCCCCGGGGTCAATGAGCAGTTCTTC. V is TRBV29-1 and J is TRBJ2-1, with D possibly TRBD2 on 5 matching bases. V was shortened by 0 bases and J by 6 bases, with 12 bases between the two germline ends. Looked up from germline, CDR1 is SQVTM and CDR2 is ANQGSEA. The CDR3 consists of 14 residues.

This clone was recorded once. This rearrangement joins TRBV7-9 to TRBJ1-3; 10 nucleotides match TRBD1. The length of the CDR3 is 17 residues. Unmatched junction bases numbered 11, after V lost 1 base and J lost 8 bases. Per the germline V gene, CDR1 is SEHNR and CDR2 is FQNEAQ (reference sequence). DNA for the CDR3: TGTGCCAGCAGCTTAGTAGCGGGACAGGGGTCTTTCGACACCATATATTTT. Its protein product is CASSLVAGQGSFDTIYF.

The chain uses TRBV15 and TRBJ2-5; either TRBD1 or TRBD2 may fit D (6 bases each). CDR1 and CDR2 from the germline V gene are LNHNV and YYDKDF (reference sequence). The V end was cut by 0 bases, the J end by 2 bases, with 10 bases between. The CDR3 has 15 amino acids. The CDR3: CATSRERGPQETQYF. The CDR3 DNA reads as TGTGCCACCAGCAGAGAACGGGGGCCACAAGAGACCCAGTACTTC.

The chain employs TRBV24-1 and TRBJ1-4, with 8 nucleotides matching TRBD1. Trimming took 3 bases from V and 5 from J; bases not matched to a gene: 7. Germline V gives CDR1 KGHDR, CDR2 SFDVKD. The CDR3 is made up of 16 amino acids. The CDR3 region has the DNA TGTGCCACCAGTGATGGAACAGGGGGATCAAATGAAAAACTGTTTTTT. Amino acids: CATSDGTGGSNEKLFF.

The chain carries TRBV6-2 or TRBV6-3 and TRBJ2-7; a possible D gene is TRBD1 (5 bases). The CDR3 loop spans 12 amino acids. Germline CDR1 MNHEY, CDR2 SVGEGT. The V gene lost 6 bases and the J gene lost 7 bases, with 13 bases spanning the gap. CDR3 bases: TGTGCCAGCAGCCAGACAGTAAGGGAGCAGTACTTC. It codes for CASSQTVREQYF.

The V gene is TRBV23-1, the J gene TRBJ2-2; D unresolved. TRBV23-1 is sorted into the ORF group, with uncertain function. The CDR3 spans 12 residues. With 4 bases removed from V and 13 bases from J, the gap between germline ends came to 13 bases. CDR3: CASSRLSLGLFF. In nucleotides, the CDR3 is TGCGCCAGCAGTCGACTTTCCTTGGGGCTGTTTTTT.

The CDR3 spells CASSFGDRGLIQPQHF. Written as DNA, the CDR3 is TGTGCCAGCAGCTTTGGGGACAGGGGGCTTATTCAGCCCCAGCATTTT. The V gene is TRBV7-9, the J gene TRBJ1-5, with 12 bases identical to TRBD1. Germline lookup yields CDR1 SEHNR and CDR2 FQNEAQ (reference sequence). The CDR3 is 16 amino acids. The V gene end was trimmed by 3 bases and the J gene end by 6 bases; junction bases not matched to a gene: 6. Complete variable domain (other parts from reference TRBV7-9 and TRBJ1-5): DTGVSQNPRHKITKRGQNVTFRCDPISEHNRLYWYRQTLGQGPEFLTYFQNEAQLEKSRLLSDRFSAERPKGSFSTLEIQRTEQGDSAMYLCASSFGDRGLIQPQHFGDGTRLSIL.

The chain recombines TRBV19 with TRBJ1-5; unclear D gene. Germline V lookup: CDR1 LNHDA, CDR2 SQIVND (reference sequence). V was pared by 5 bases and J by 0 bases, with 11 bases between. CDR3 length equals 15 residues. DNA for the CDR3: TGTGCCAGTAGTCCGCTTGCAAATAGCAATCAGCCCCAGCATTTT. Its translation is CASSPLANSNQPQHF.

This clone was seen a single time. Other DNA sequences in this specimen translate into the identical CDR3. The gene calls are TRBV6-5 and TRBJ2-7; 9 bases fit TRBD2. Per germline, CDR1 MNHEY and CDR2 SVGAGI. V trimming: 3 bases; J trimming: 4 bases; junction bases outside the gene matches: 4. CDR3 length: 14 amino acids. The CDR3 nucleotides read TGTGCCAGCAGTTATGCGGGAGGGAGTTACGAGCAGTACTTC. Its translation is CASSYAGGSYEQYF.

The chain employs TRBV2 and TRBJ2-5; 7 bases align to TRBD1. The CDR3 length is 15 residues. V dropped 6 bases and J dropped 2; count of bases not matched to a gene: 9. Germline assignment: CDR1 SNHLY and CDR2 FYNNEI. In nucleotides, the CDR3 is TGTGCCAGCAGGGATCAGGGGGTGTTACAAGAGACCCAGTACTTC. Translated: CASRDQGVLQETQYF.

This clone showed up just a few times. V and J are TRBV11-2 and TRBJ2-7; TRBD1 is a possible D gene (6 bases). V lost 5 bases, J lost 5 bases, and 10 bases lay in between. Germline V gene data show CDR1 as SGHAT and CDR2 as FQNNGV. This CDR3 contains 12 residues. DNA of the CDR3: TGTGCCAGCAGCGCACAGGGCCACGAGCAGTACTTC. Protein sequence: CASSAQGHEQYF.